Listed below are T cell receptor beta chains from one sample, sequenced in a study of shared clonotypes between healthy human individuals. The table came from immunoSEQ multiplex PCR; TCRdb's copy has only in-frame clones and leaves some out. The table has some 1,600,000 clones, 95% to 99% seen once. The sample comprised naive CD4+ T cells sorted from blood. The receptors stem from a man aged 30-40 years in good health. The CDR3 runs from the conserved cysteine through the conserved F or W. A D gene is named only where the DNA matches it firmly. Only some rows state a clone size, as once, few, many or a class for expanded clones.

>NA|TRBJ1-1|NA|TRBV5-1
CASSMDGNTEAFF
TGCGCCAGCAGCATGGACGGGAACACTGAAGCTTTCTTT
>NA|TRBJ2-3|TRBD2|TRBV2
CASSEVGLAGNTDTQYF
TGTGCCAGCAGTGAAGTTGGACTAGCGGGAAACACAGATACGCAGTATTTT
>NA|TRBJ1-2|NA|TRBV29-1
CSVVVGYGYTF
TGCAGCGTTGTGGTCGGCTATGGCTACACCTTC
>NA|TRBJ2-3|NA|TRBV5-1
CASSLAGRGGADTQYF
TGCGCCAGCAGCTTGGCAGGGCGCGGCGGGGCAGATACGCAGTATTTT
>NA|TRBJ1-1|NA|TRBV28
CASSFTAETEAFF
TGTGCCAGCAGTTTCACAGCCGAAACTGAAGCTTTCTTT
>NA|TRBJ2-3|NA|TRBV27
CASSFQGKTDTQYF
TGTGCCAGCAGTTTCCAGGGGAAGACAGATACGCAGTATTTT
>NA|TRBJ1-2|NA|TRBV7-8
CASSLVGIDGYTF
TGTGCCAGCAGCTTAGTGGGGATTGATGGCTACACCTTC
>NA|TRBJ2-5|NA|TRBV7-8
CASSLGVETQYF
TGTGCCAGCAGCTTAGGCGTTGAGACCCAGTACTTC
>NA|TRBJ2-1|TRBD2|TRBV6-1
CASSGLAGPYNEQFF
TGTGCCAGCAGTGGCCTAGCGGGGCCCTACAATGAGCAGTTCTTC
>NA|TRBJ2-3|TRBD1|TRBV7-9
CASSAGVTGGTDTQYF
TGTGCCAGCAGCGCCGGGGTCACAGGGGGCACAGATACGCAGTATTTT
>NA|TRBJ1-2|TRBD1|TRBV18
CASSPTGEYGYTF
TGTGCCAGCTCACCGACAGGGGAATATGGCTACACCTTC
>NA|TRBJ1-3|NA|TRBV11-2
CASSLTSAGSGNTIYF
TGTGCCAGCAGCTTAACATCGGCCGGCTCTGGAAACACCATATATTTT
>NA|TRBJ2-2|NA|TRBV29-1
CSVGSGVGGELFF
TGCAGCGTTGGGTCCGGGGTCGGCGGGGAGCTGTTTTTT
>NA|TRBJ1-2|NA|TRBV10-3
CAMRSTAGYTF
TGTGCCATGAGAAGCACGGCGGGCTACACCTTC
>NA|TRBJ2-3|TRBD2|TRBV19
CASSDGLAGLPSTDTQYF
TGTGCCAGTAGTGACGGACTAGCGGGATTACCTAGCACAGATACGCAGTATTTT
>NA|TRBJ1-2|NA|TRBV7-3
CASSLTGPNGYTF
TGTGCCAGCAGCTTAACAGGGCCTAATGGCTACACCTTC
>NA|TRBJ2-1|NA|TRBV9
CASSISTNHNEQFF
TGTGCCAGCAGCATATCGACTAACCACAATGAGCAGTTCTTC
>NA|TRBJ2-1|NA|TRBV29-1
CSVVSVSVNEQFF
TGCAGCGTTGTTTCCGTTTCTGTCAATGAGCAGTTCTTC
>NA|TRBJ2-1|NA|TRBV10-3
CATHSTPVGEQFF
TGTGCCACCCACTCGACCCCCGTCGGTGAGCAGTTCTTC
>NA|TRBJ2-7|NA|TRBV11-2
CASSLVVGLSYEQYF
TGTGCCAGCAGCTTAGTAGTCGGGCTCTCCTACGAGCAGTACTTC
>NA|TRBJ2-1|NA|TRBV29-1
CSSGIASSYNEQFF
TGCAGCTCTGGGATAGCGAGCTCCTACAATGAGCAGTTCTTC
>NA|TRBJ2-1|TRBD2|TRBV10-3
CAIGTSGSSPEQFF
TGTGCCATCGGGACTAGCGGGAGCAGTCCTGAGCAGTTCTTC
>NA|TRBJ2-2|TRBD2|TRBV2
CASIRPGTSAANTGELFF
TGTGCCAGCATCCGTCCCGGGACTAGCGCGGCGAACACCGGGGAGCTGTTTTTT
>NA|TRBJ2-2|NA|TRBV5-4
CASSSTLGYGELFF
TGTGCCAGCAGCTCCACCTTGGGCTACGGGGAGCTGTTTTTT
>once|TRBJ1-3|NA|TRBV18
CASSPRTAPLSGNTIYF
TGTGCCAGCTCACCGAGGACAGCTCCTCTCTCTGGAAACACCATATATTTT
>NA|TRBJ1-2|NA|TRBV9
CASSEGGAPDLYGYTF
TGTGCCAGCAGCGAGGGGGGTGCCCCGGACCTCTATGGCTACACCTTC
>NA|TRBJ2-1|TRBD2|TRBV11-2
CASSRPNDFGTSNEQFF
TGTGCCAGCAGCAGACCAAATGACTTCGGGACTAGCAATGAGCAGTTCTTC
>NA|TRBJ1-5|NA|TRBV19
CASSIPKPWAQGINQPQHF
TGTGCCAGTAGTATCCCCAAACCATGGGCTCAAGGGATCAATCAGCCCCAGCATTTT
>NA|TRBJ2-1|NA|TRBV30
CAWSRPRTAYNEQFF
TGTGCCTGGTCCAGACCTCGGACGGCTTACAATGAGCAGTTCTTC
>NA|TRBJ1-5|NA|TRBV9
CASSVAPIDQPQHF
TGTGCCAGCAGCGTAGCCCCGATAGATCAGCCCCAGCATTTT
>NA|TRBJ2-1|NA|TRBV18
CASSETSYNEQFF
TGTGCCAGCTCCGAGACTAGCTACAATGAGCAGTTCTTC
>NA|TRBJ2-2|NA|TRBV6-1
CASSSGLGTGELFF
TGTGCCAGCAGTTCAGGGTTGGGCACCGGGGAGCTGTTTTTT
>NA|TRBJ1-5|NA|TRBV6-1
CASRRQDNQPQHF
TGTGCCAGCAGGAGACAGGACAATCAGCCCCAGCATTTT
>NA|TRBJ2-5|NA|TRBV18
CASSPWSGGETQYF
TGTGCCAGCTCACCATGGTCAGGCGGGGAGACCCAGTACTTC
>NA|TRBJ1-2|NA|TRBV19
CASSTYSRAPDGYTF
TGTGCCAGTAGTACCTACTCCAGGGCCCCCGATGGCTACACCTTC
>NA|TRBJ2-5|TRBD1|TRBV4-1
CASSLGQGEETQYF
TGCGCCAGCAGCCTAGGACAGGGGGAAGAGACCCAGTACTTC
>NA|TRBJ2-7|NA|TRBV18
CASSPRNGTYEQYF
TGTGCCAGCTCACCAAGAAACGGAACCTACGAGCAGTACTTC
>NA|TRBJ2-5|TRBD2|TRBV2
CASSETSGSKTQYF
TGTGCCAGCAGTGAGACTAGCGGGAGTAAGACCCAGTACTTC
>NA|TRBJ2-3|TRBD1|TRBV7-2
CASSLDRGPRSTQYF
TGTGCCAGCAGCCTTGACAGGGGACCAAGGTCAACGCAGTATTTT
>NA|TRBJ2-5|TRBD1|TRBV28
CASSLSATGGETQYF
TGTGCCAGCAGTTTATCGGCTACAGGGGGAGAGACCCAGTACTTC
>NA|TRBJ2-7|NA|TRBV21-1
CASSKGSASGSLPYEQYF
TGTGCCAGCAGCAAAGGTTCGGCTAGCGGGAGCCTTCCCTACGAGCAGTACTTC